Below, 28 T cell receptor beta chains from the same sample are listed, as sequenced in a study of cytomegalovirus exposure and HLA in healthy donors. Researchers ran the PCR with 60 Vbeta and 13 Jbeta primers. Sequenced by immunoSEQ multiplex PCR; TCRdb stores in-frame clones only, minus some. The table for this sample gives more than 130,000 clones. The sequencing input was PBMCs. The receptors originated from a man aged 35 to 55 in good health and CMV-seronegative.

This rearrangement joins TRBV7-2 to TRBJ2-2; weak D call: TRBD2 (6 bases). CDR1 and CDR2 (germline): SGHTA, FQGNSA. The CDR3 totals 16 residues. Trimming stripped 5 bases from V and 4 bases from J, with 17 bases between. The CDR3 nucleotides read TGTGCCAGCAGCCCCCAAGCGGGCCCGGCCACCGGGGAGCTGTTTTTT. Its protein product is CASSPQAGPATGELFF.

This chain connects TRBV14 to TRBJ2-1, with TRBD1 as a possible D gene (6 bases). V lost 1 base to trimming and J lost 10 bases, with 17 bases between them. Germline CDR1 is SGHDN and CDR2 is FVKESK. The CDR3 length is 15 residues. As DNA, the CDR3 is TGTGCCAGCAGCCAAGTCATTACAGGGTTTAGCGAGCAGTTCTTC. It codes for CASSQVITGFSEQFF.

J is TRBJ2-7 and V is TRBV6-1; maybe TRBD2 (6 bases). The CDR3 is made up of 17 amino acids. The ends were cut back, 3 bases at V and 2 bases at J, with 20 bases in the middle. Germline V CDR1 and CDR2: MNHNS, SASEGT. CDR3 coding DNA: TGTGCCAGCAGTGAGAGTAGCGGAAACTTTGTCCCCTACGAGCAGTACTTC. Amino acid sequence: CASSESSGNFVPYEQYF.

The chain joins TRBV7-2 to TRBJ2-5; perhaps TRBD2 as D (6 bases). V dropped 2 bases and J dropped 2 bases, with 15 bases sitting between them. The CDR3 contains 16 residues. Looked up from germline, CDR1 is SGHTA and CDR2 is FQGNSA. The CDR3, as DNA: TGTGCCAGCAGCTTAATGGGCCTAGGAGGGCAAGAGACCCAGTACTTC. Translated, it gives CASSLMGLGGQETQYF.

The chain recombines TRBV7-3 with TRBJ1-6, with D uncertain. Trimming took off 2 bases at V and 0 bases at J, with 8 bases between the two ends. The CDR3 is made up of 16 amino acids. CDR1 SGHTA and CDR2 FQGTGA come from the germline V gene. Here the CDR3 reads CASSLSAGSYNSPLHF. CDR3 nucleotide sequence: TGTGCCAGCAGCTTATCCGCGGGCTCCTATAATTCACCCCTCCACTTT.

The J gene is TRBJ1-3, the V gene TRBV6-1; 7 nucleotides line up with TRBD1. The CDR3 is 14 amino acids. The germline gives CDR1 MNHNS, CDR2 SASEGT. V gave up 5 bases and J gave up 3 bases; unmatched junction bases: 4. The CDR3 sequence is CASSLDRLGNTIYF. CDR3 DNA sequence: TGTGCCAGCAGTTTGGACAGGCTTGGAAACACCATATATTTT.

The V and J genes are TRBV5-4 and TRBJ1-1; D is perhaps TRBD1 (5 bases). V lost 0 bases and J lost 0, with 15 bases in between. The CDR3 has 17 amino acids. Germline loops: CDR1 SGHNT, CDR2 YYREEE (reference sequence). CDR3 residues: CASSLAPHRSMNTEAFF. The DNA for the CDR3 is TGTGCCAGCAGCTTGGCCCCCCACAGGAGTATGAACACTGAAGCTTTCTTT.

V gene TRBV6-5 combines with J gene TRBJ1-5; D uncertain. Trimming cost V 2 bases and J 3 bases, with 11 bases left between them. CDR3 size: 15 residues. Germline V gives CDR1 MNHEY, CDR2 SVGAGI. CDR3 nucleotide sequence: TGTGCCAGCAGTTACGGTTTGGAGGCCAATCAGCCCCAGCATTTT. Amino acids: CASSYGLEANQPQHF.

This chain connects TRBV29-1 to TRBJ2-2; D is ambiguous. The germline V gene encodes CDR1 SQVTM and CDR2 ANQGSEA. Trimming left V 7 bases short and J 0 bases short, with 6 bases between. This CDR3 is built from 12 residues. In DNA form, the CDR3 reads TGCAGCGGGGCAGCGAACACCGGGGAGCTGTTTTTT. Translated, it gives CSGAANTGELFF.

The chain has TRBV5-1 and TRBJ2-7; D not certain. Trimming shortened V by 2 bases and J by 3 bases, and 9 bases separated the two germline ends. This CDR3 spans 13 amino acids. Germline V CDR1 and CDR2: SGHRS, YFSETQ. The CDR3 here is CASSFDQYYEQYF. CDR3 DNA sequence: TGCGCCAGCAGCTTCGATCAGTACTACGAGCAGTACTTC.

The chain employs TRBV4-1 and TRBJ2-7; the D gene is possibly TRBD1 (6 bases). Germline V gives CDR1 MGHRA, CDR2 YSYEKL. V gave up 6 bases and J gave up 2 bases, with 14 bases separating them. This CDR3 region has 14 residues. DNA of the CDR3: TGCGCCAGCAGTTACCGGGACACCACCTACGAGCAGTACTTC. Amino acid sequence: CASSYRDTTYEQYF.

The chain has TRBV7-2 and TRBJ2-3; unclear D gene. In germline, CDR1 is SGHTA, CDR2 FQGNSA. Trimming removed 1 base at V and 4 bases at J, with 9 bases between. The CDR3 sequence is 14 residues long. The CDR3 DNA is TGTGCCAGCAGCTTAGGTGGTACACCAGATACGCAGTATTTT. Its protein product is CASSLGGTPDTQYF.

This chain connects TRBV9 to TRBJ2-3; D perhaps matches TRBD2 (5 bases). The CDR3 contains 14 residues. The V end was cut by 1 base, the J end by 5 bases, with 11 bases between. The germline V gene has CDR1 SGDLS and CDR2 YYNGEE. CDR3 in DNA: TGTGCCAGCAGCGTAAAACTAGTAGGAGATACGCAGTATTTT. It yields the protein CASSVKLVGDTQYF.

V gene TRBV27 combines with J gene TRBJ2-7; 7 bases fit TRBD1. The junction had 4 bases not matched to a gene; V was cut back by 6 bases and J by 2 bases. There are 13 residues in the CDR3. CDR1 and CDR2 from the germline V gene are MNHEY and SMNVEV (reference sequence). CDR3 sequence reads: CASSMTGTYEQYF. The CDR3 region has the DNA TGTGCCAGCAGCATGACAGGGACCTACGAGCAGTACTTC.

This chain's CDR3 is CASSSQGHEQYF. For the CDR3, the DNA is TGTGCCAGCAGTTCCCAGGGGCATGAGCAGTACTTC. The chain combines TRBV6-5 with TRBJ2-7, with D perhaps TRBD1 (6 bases). With 4 bases removed from V and 7 bases from J, the gap between germline ends came to 11 bases. The CDR3 has 12 amino acids. Germline V gives CDR1 MNHEY, CDR2 SVGAGI.

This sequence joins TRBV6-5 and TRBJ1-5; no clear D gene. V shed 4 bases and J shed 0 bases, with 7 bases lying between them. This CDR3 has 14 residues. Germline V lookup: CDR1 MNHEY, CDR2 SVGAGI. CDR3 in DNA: TGTGCCAGCAGTTCCCGTAATAGCAATCAGCCCCAGCATTTT. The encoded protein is CASSSRNSNQPQHF.

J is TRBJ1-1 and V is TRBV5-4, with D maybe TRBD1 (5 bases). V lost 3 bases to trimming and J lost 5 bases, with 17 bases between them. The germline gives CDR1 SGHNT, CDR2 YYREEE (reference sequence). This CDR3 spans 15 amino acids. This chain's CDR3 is CASSSTGKGGTEAFF. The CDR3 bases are TGTGCCAGCAGCTCCACAGGAAAAGGTGGTACTGAAGCTTTCTTT.

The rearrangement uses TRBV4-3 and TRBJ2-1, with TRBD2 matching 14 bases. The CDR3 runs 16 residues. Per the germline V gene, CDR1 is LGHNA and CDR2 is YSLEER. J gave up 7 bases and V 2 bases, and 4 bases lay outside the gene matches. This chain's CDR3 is CASSQSTSGGANEQFF. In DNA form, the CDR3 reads TGCGCCAGCAGCCAATCGACTAGCGGGGGGGCTAATGAGCAGTTCTTC.

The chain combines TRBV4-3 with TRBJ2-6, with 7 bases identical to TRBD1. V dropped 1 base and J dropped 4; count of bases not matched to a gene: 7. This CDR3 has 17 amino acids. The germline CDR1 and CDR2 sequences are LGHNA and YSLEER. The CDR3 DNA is TGCGCCAGCAGCCAAGGAAACAGGGGTCTGGGGGCCAACGTCCTGACTTTC. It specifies CASSQGNRGLGANVLTF.

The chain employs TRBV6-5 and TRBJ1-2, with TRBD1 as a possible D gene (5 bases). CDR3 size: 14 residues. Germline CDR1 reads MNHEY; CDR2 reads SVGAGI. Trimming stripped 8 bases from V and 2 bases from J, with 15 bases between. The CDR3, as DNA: TGTGCCAGCCAGAGGGGAGGACCCAACTATGGCTACACCTTC. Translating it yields CASQRGGPNYGYTF.

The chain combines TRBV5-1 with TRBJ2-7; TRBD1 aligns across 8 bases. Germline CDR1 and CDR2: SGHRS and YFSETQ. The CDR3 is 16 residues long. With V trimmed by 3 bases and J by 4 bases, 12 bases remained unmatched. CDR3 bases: TGCGCCAGCAGCTCGGAGGCTGGACAGGGTTATTACGAGCAGTACTTC. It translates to CASSSEAGQGYYEQYF. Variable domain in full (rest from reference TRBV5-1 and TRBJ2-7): KAGVTQTPRYLIKTRGQQVTLSCSPISGHRSVSWYQQTPGQGLQFLFEYFSETQRNKGNFPGRFSGRQFSNSRSEMNVSTLELGDSALYLCASSSEAGQGYYEQYFGPGTRLTVT.

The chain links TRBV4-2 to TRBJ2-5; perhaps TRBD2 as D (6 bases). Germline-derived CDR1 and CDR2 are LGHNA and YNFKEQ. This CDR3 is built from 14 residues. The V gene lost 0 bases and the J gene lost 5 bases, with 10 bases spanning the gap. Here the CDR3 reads CASSQEEGWETQYF. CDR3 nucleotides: TGTGCCAGCAGCCAAGAGGAGGGGTGGGAGACCCAGTACTTC.

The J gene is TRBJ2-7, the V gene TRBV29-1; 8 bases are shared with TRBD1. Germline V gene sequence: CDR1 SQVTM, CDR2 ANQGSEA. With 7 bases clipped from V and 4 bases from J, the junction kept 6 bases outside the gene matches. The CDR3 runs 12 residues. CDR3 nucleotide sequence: TGCAGCGGGCGACAGGGGCAATACGAGCAGTACTTC. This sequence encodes CSGRQGQYEQYF.

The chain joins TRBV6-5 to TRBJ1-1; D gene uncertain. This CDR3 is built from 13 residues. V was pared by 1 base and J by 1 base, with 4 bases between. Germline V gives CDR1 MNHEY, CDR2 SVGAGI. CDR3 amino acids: CASSYFKNTEAFF. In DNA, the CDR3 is TGTGCCAGCAGTTACTTTAAGAACACTGAAGCTTTCTTT.

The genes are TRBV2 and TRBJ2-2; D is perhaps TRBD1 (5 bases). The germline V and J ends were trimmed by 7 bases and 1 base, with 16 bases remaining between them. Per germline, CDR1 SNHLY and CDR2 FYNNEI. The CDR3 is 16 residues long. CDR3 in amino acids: CASKMYYRMNTGELFF. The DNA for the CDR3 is TGTGCCAGCAAGATGTACTACAGGATGAACACCGGGGAGCTGTTTTTT.

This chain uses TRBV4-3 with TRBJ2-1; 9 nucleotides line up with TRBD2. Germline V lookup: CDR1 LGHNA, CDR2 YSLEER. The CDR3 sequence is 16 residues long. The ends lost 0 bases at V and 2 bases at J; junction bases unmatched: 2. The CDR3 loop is CASSQDRLAAYNEQFF. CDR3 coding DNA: TGCGCCAGCAGCCAAGATAGACTAGCGGCCTACAATGAGCAGTTCTTC.

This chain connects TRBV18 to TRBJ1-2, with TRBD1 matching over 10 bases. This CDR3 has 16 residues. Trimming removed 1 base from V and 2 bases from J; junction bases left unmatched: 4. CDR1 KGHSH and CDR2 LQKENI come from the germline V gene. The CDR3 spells CASSPLPGQGNYGYTF. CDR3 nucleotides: TGTGCCAGCTCACCACTCCCGGGACAGGGGAACTATGGCTACACCTTC.

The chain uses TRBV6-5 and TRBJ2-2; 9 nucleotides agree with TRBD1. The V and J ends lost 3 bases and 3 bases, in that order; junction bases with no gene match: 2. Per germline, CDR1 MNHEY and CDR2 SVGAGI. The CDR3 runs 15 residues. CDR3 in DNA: TGTGCCAGCAGTTATGGGACAGGGTACACCGGGGAGCTGTTTTTT. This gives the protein CASSYGTGYTGELFF.